The rows below give T cell receptor beta chains drawn from one sample of a study of T cell repertoires in ileal Crohn's disease. Sequencing was performed with immunoSEQ multiplex PCR; in TCRdb, only in-frame clones are kept and a portion is missing. The data contain around 3,000 clones, 79% of them singletons. The sequencing sample was made of ileal tissue. Receptor source: an adult with Crohn's disease. Each CDR3 is given with its conserved first and last residue. D genes are given only for firm matches. Clone size is shown for a subset of rows, as once, few, many or a class of expanded clone.

>.|TRBJ1-2|.|TRBV19
CASSIGREYYGYTF
TGTGCCAGTAGTATCGGGAGGGAGTACTATGGCTACACCTTC
>.|TRBJ2-1|.|TRBV7-3
CASSLNLGWGEQFF
TGTGCCAGCAGCTTAAACCTCGGTTGGGGTGAGCAGTTCTTC
>.|TRBJ1-1|.|TRBV13
CASSLAVRWGHKNTEAFF
TGTGCCAGCAGCTTAGCAGTGAGGTGGGGACATAAGAACACTGAAGCTTTCTTT
>TRBD1|TRBJ2-3|.|TRBV11-2
CASGRDRFTDTQYF
TGTGCCAGCGGCCGGGACAGATTCACAGATACGCAGTATTTT
>TRBD1|TRBJ2-2|.|TRBV19
CASSYRTGQGGELFF
TGTGCCAGTAGTTACCGGACAGGGCAAGGCGGGGAGCTGTTTTTT
>.|TRBJ2-5|.|TRBV5-4
CASSLGSSAEETQYF
TGTGCCAGCAGCTTGGGCTCTAGCGCTGAAGAGACCCAGTACTTC
>TRBD1|TRBJ2-3|.|TRBV4-1
CASSQEGRQGARADTQYF
TGCGCCAGCAGCCAAGAGGGAAGACAGGGGGCTAGAGCAGATACGCAGTATTTT
>TRBD2|TRBJ2-7|.|TRBV7-2
CASSAQRGGFNEQYF
TGTGCCAGCAGCGCTCAGCGGGGGGGGTTCAACGAGCAGTACTTC
>TRBD2|TRBJ2-2|.|TRBV5-4
CASSPGLAKNTGELFF
TGTGCCAGCAGCCCGGGACTAGCGAAGAACACCGGGGAGCTGTTTTTT
>.|TRBJ1-2|few|TRBV7-7
CASSLSGVSGYTF
TGTGCCAGCAGCTTAAGCGGGGTATCTGGCTACACCTTC
>.|TRBJ2-3|.|TRBV20-1
CSASEDTQYF
TGCAGTGCGTCAGAGGATACGCAGTATTTT
>.|TRBJ2-1|.|TRBV7-2
CASLPPASSGNEQFF
TGTGCCAGCCTCCCGCCAGCGTCGTCGGGCAATGAGCAGTTCTTC
>TRBD1|TRBJ2-2|.|TRBV19
CASSWTGGKNTGELFF
TGTGCCAGTAGTTGGACAGGGGGTAAGAACACCGGGGAGCTGTTTTTT
>TRBD2|TRBJ2-5|.|TRBV28
CASSFIGLAGGNPQETQYF
TGTGCCAGCAGTTTTATTGGCCTAGCGGGGGGCAACCCACAGGAGACCCAGTACTTC
>.|TRBJ2-7|.|TRBV27
CASSLSRQGYEQYF
TGTGCCAGCAGTTTATCCCGACAAGGCTACGAGCAGTACTTC
>TRBD2|TRBJ2-5|.|TRBV7-8
CASSRTSGGAPETQYF
TGTGCCAGCAGCCGGACTAGCGGGGGGGCTCCAGAGACCCAGTACTTC
>.|TRBJ1-2|.|TRBV2
CASSAAALGYTF
TGTGCCAGCAGTGCGGCAGCACTTGGCTACACCTTC
>.|TRBJ1-3|.|TRBV7-8
CASSLAWGSGNTIYF
TGTGCCAGCAGCTTAGCATGGGGCTCTGGAAACACCATATATTTT
>TRBD2|TRBJ2-1|.|TRBV11-2
CASTERGVRNEQFF
TGTGCCAGCACCGAGCGGGGGGTGCGGAATGAGCAGTTCTTC
>.|TRBJ1-2|large|TRBV28
CASFAGRRNYGYTF
TGTGCCAGTTTCGCGGGCAGGCGAAACTATGGCTACACCTTC
>.|TRBJ1-2|.|TRBV4-2
CASSQGEGSGYGYTF
TGTGCCAGCAGCCAAGGGGAGGGCTCGGGCTATGGCTACACCTTC
>.|TRBJ1-1|.|TRBV12-1
CASKNRDYGKNTEAFF
TGTGCCAGCAAAAACCGGGACTACGGAAAGAACACTGAAGCTTTCTTT
>.|TRBJ1-6|.|TRBV5-6
CASSLAGLVGTSPLHF
TGTGCCAGCAGCTTGGCCGGGTTAGTTGGGACTTCACCCCTCCACTTT
>TRBD2|TRBJ2-7|.|TRBV6-5
CASSPIAGDNEQYF
TGTGCCAGCAGCCCGATAGCGGGAGACAACGAGCAGTACTTC
>.|TRBJ1-1|.|TRBV7-6
CASSLKGEGTEAFF
TGTGCCAGCAGCTTAAAGGGTGAGGGGACTGAAGCTTTCTTT
>.|TRBJ1-5|.|TRBV5-4
CASSLDRGVGQPQHF
TGTGCCAGCAGCTTGGATCGGGGAGTCGGACAGCCCCAGCATTTT
>TRBD1|TRBJ2-7|.|TRBV6-5
CASSFRQGYYEQYF
TGTGCCAGCAGTTTTAGACAGGGATATTACGAGCAGTACTTC
>.|TRBJ1-1|.|TRBV2
CASRSARQAGTEAFF
TGTGCCAGCCGGAGTGCTCGACAGGCCGGGACTGAAGCTTTCTTT
>TRBD1|TRBJ1-2|few|TRBV30
CAWSSSQGAGGYTF
TGTGCCTGGAGTTCTTCACAGGGGGCCGGTGGCTACACCTTC
>.|TRBJ1-5|.|TRBV30
CAWSSGGGQPQHF
TGTGCCTGGAGTTCCGGGGGCGGACAGCCCCAGCATTTT
>.|TRBJ1-1|.|TRBV11-1
CASSLDRVTEAFF
TGTGCCAGCAGCTTAGACAGAGTCACTGAAGCTTTCTTT
>TRBD1|TRBJ1-4|once|TRBV7-9
CASSLGIYRGRNEKLFF
TGTGCCAGCAGCTTAGGGATATACAGGGGGCGGAATGAAAAACTGTTTTTT
>TRBD1|TRBJ1-3|.|TRBV27
CASSPQIGQGGNTIYF
TGTGCCAGCAGTCCGCAAATTGGACAGGGGGGAAACACCATATATTTT
>.|TRBJ2-3|.|TRBV10-3
CAISESGTDTQYF
TGTGCCATCAGTGAGTCAGGGACAGATACGCAGTATTTT
>TRBD1|TRBJ1-2|.|TRBV11-1
CASNNRGAGYTF
TGTGCCAGCAACAACAGGGGTGCTGGCTACACCTTC
>TRBD2|TRBJ2-1|.|TRBV9
CASSRAGTSGGRNEQFF
TGTGCCAGCAGCCGAGCCGGGACTAGCGGGGGTAGGAATGAGCAGTTCTTC
>.|TRBJ2-3|.|TRBV10-1
CASSESRGPTDTQYF
TGCGCCAGCAGTGAGTCAAGAGGGCCCACAGATACGCAGTATTTT
>.|TRBJ1-5|.|TRBV7-2
CASGGTVVDQPQHF
TGTGCCAGCGGTGGGACGGTCGTAGATCAGCCCCAGCATTTT
>.|TRBJ1-1|once|TRBV5-1
CASRPPGDMNTEAFF
TGCGCCAGCAGACCTCCGGGGGATATGAACACTGAAGCTTTCTTT
>.|TRBJ2-7|.|TRBV7-8
CASSLEADSNPFQQYF
TGTGCCAGCAGCTTAGAGGCCGACAGCAACCCGTTTCAGCAGTACTTC
>.|TRBJ2-3|.|TRBV5-4
CASSFRGGLADTQYF
TGTGCCAGCAGCTTTAGGGGGGGTTTGGCAGATACGCAGTATTTT
>TRBD1|TRBJ1-5|.|TRBV9
CASSLGTGVGQPQHF
TGTGCCAGCAGCCTCGGGACAGGGGTAGGGCAGCCCCAGCATTTT
>TRBD2|TRBJ2-5|few|TRBV7-9
CASSGEGETQYF
TGTGCCAGCAGCGGGGAGGGAGAGACCCAGTACTTC
>.|TRBJ2-5|.|TRBV18
CASSSGVETQYF
TGTGCCAGCTCGTCGGGGGTTGAGACCCAGTACTTC
>.|TRBJ1-3|.|TRBV30
CAWSADDAVVTIYF
TGTGCCTGGAGTGCCGATGACGCCGTTGTGACCATATATTTT